This T cell receptor beta chain appears in the sequencing data of a study of blood T cells in healthy people across ages (dated by TCRdb to between 2014 and 2016). A note on the overall study: In model experiments, roughly one uniquely barcoded TCR beta cDNA molecule per two T cells was captured by template switching. For two donors (one aged 18 to 30 and one aged 80 or older), the study analyzed two additional independent replicas of 1 million unique cDNA reads from the same blood draw. To avoid experimental bias, donors of different ages were distributed randomly across sequencing lanes. Donors were grouped into four age groups: young (average roughly 17 years), middle-aged (39), aged (around 60) and long-lived (roughly 80). Using deep sequencing normalized with unique cDNA molecular identifiers, the study measured how TCR beta repertoire diversity changes with age. Broader findings and caveats from the paper: Since profiling was done on bulk unsorted PBMCs, naive and antigen-experienced compartments could not be conclusively compared. Observed TCR beta diversity correlated strongly with the percentage of naive T cells measured by flow cytometry. Total diversity estimates from one million sequenced T cells were considered lower bounds and underestimates. Because donor CMV infection status was unknown, age-related changes in expanded clonotypes were potentially confounded. Observed TCR beta diversity per million T cells fell roughly linearly with age, and a significant reduction was already apparent by age approximately 41. Compared with the aged group, more naive CD4+ T cells, fewer expanded clones and increased TCR diversity were shown by the long-lived group, suggesting age selection.

The germline ends are 9 bases apart after V is trimmed by 5 bases and J by 8 bases. In the germline V gene (reference sequence), CDR1 corresponds to SEHNR and CDR2 to FQNEAQ. The CDR3 covers 11 residues, taking in both the cysteine and the phenylalanine. Only the CDR3 part of the read is kept: 33 bases, read in frame from the first base. The method was 5' RACE. The data were produced on an Illumina HiSeq 2500. A second roughly 6 to 11 cycle PCR used a sample-barcoded 5' primer and a J-beta primer mix. A template-switch 5' adaptor carrying 12 random nucleotides introduced a unique molecular identifier onto each TCR beta cDNA molecule. Each sample yielded at least 2.5 million CDR3-containing paired-end reads. All of the RNA was converted into first-strand cDNA using the Mint cDNA synthesis kit, with a TRBC-specific oligonucleotide serving as the primer. All cDNA was treated with uracil-DNA glycosylase and then went through a first 18-cycle PCR with the universal primers M1SS and BC2_uni_R. The published analysis was carried out like this. For normalization, 1 million high-quality reads, each with a distinct molecular identifier, were randomly selected from each sample. Reads with shared molecular identifiers were discarded instead of being binned into consensus sequences. MiTCR, run with a Q25 quality threshold and the strictest error-elimination algorithm, handled CDR3 identification, clonotype clustering and error correction. A nonparametric unseen species model with Euler transformation was used to estimate lower-bound total TCR beta diversity. TCRdb cleaned the public reads at Q25 with fastp, built clones with MiXCR and kept in-frame beta chains. One record per CDR3 amino acid sequence lists the most common genes and DNA. The V and J calls here are based on TCRdb, not the publication. The table for this sample lists some 790,000 distinct CDR3 sequences; 25% to 35% of them were counted only once. The top ten clonotypes cover 17% of the sample.

The roughly 39 donors, aged about 6 to 95 years, were systemically healthy Caucasian individuals from Russia. Each donor gave ten milliliters of peripheral blood, drawn into EDTA-treated Vacutainer tubes. PBMCs were isolated by Ficoll-Paque density-gradient centrifugation, with at least 7 million obtained per sample. Total RNA, at least 6 micrograms per sample, was extracted from PBMCs with Trizol reagent. The percentages of naive CD45RAhigh/CD27high T cells were determined by flow cytometry on a PBMC aliquot from every donor. This clonotype was picked up many times. Its antigen is still unknown. No base-level quality is on record; no much larger clone is a single base apart.

The TCR comes from a woman older than 75 in good health. The sequenced sample consisted of blood. This chain is built from TRBV7-9 and TRBJ1-2, with the identity of the D gene unclear. The CDR3 here reads CASSPVEGYTF. In nucleotide form, the sequence is TGTGCCAGCAGCCCCGTGGAGGGCTACACCTTC.